These 29 T cell receptor beta chains were all obtained from the same sample, sequenced in a study of molecular identifiers for immune sequencing clone quantification. MiXCR, run by TCRdb on the PCR reads, gives a single entry per CDR3 protein. The data show about 640,000 distinct CDR3 sequences, with just under 20% seen just once and 0.7% to 1% held by the top ten. Sequenced: naive CD8+ T cells from blood, with Jurkat cell RNA spiked in. Subset defined: FACS-sorted CD8+CD4-CCR7+CD45RA+ naive T cells. These receptors were collected from a human donor in good health. Some libraries in this study had Jurkat cell RNA spiked in.

Details on this clonotype: A clone one base away is much larger, so this may be a read error. The chain has TRBV2 and TRBJ2-5; D unclear. Germline lookup yields CDR1 SNHLY and CDR2 FYNNEI. The CDR3 sequence is 13 residues long. The CDR3 DNA is TGTGCCAGCAGTGAACTCAGCCAAGAGTCCCAGTACTTC. Amino acid sequence: CASSELSQESQYF.

This clonotype was observed at least ten times. Written as DNA, the CDR3 is TGTGCCAGCAGCCCACCTCTCGAAGGGACTAGCGTTTACGAGCAGTACTTC. It codes for CASSPPLEGTSVYEQYF. The V and J genes are TRBV5-6 and TRBJ2-7, with TRBD2 matching 10 bases. Trimming removed 4 bases from V and 4 bases from J; junction bases left unmatched: 14. This CDR3 has 17 amino acids. Germline V lookup: CDR1 SGHDT, CDR2 YYEEEE.

With respect to this clonotype: It may be a read error: a sequence one base away is much more abundant. In DNA form, the CDR3 reads TGTGCCTGGGATGAGGACCAGGGGCCCTCCTACGAGCAGTACTTC. This sequence encodes CAWDEDQGPSYEQYF. The chain uses TRBV30 and TRBJ2-7; tentatively, D is TRBD1 (6 bases). The CDR3 is made up of 15 amino acids. V lost 5 bases and J lost 0, with 17 bases in between. In germline, CDR1 is GTSNPN, CDR2 SVGIG (reference sequence).

V usage is TRBV7-6 and J usage is TRBJ2-5; D is uncertain. The CDR3 contains 13 residues. V dropped 3 bases and J dropped 5 bases, with 10 bases sitting between them. The germline V gene encodes CDR1 SGHVS and CDR2 FNYEAQ. CDR3 sequence: CASSLHSRETQYF. As DNA, the CDR3 is TGTGCCAGCAGCTTGCATAGTCGGGAGACCCAGTACTTC.

This chain joins TRBV28 and TRBJ2-7; 11 nucleotides agree with TRBD1. Germline V gives CDR1 MDHEN, CDR2 SYDVKM. V lost 5 bases and J lost 7; bases outside the gene matches: 10. CDR3 length equals 15 residues. The CDR3 DNA sequence: TGTGCCAGCAGTGACCCCGGGACAGGGGGAGGTGAGCAGTACTTC. It encodes CASSDPGTGGGEQYF.

This clonotype showed up many times. J is TRBJ1-1 and V is TRBV20-1; TRBD1 matches at 8 bases. Trimming at V came to 6 bases and at J to 6 bases, leaving 15 bases not matched to a gene. Germline assignment: CDR1 DFQATT and CDR2 SNEGSKA (reference sequence). The CDR3 contains 15 residues. The CDR3 sequence: CSARSRTGFNPEAFF. The CDR3 bases are TGCAGTGCAAGGTCCCGGACAGGGTTTAATCCTGAAGCTTTCTTT.

This clonotype occurred many times. The V and J genes are TRBV7-9 and TRBJ1-1; a weak D match, TRBD1 (6 bases). Looked up from germline, CDR1 is SEHNR and CDR2 is FQNEAQ (reference sequence). The CDR3 contains 15 residues. V was clipped by 4 bases and J by 5 bases, with 17 bases between them. The DNA of the CDR3 is TGTGCCAGCAGCTCGAGAGACAGGAGTAGTACTGAAGCTTTCTTT. Translating gives CASSSRDRSSTEAFF.

This clonotype appeared a few times. The genes are TRBV27 and TRBJ1-5; D unclear. The CDR3 consists of 15 residues. Germline CDR1 and CDR2: MNHEY and SMNVEV (reference sequence). The V end was cut by 1 base, the J end by 0 bases, with 7 bases between. Here the CDR3 DNA reads TGTGCCAGCAGTTTATTTGGGTATAGCAATCAGCCCCAGCATTTT. Protein sequence: CASSLFGYSNQPQHF.

On this clonotype itself: A read error is possible here, since a much larger clone lies one base away. The CDR3 coding sequence is TGTGCCAGCGGCCAAGTATCTAGCGGGGGACCTAGCACAGATACGCAGTATTTT. This sequence encodes CASGQVSSGGPSTDTQYF. V is TRBV3-1 and J is TRBJ2-3, with TRBD2 matching over 10 bases. CDR1 and CDR2 (germline): LGHDT, YNNKEL (reference sequence). This CDR3 is 18 amino acids long.

This clonotype was observed a handful of times. J is TRBJ2-5 and V is TRBV12-3 or TRBV12-4; tentative D call: TRBD1 (5 bases). Trimming pared 5 bases from V and 5 bases from J, leaving 18 bases between. This CDR3 is built from 15 residues. As DNA, the CDR3 is TGTGCCAGCAGTCCCAATCAACACTCAGGGGAGACCCAGTACTTC. Amino acid sequence: CASSPNQHSGETQYF.

This clonotype has ten or more counts. V gene TRBV24-1 combines with J gene TRBJ2-1, with 7 bases that match TRBD2. This CDR3 has 15 residues. Germline loops: CDR1 KGHDR, CDR2 SFDVKD. V gave up 5 bases and J gave up 3 bases; unmatched junction bases: 6. Written as DNA, the CDR3 is TGTGCCACCAGTGCCCGCCGGGACTACTACAATGAGCAGTTCTTC. Encoded protein: CATSARRDYYNEQFF.

This clonotype was seen only once. This may be a read error: a much more frequent sequence differs by one nucleotide. The chain couples TRBV10-1 to TRBJ2-4, with D possibly TRBD2 on 5 matching bases. The germline gives CDR1 WNHNN, CDR2 SYGVQD (reference sequence). This CDR3 has 16 residues. The CDR3 spells CASPNTVRLAKNTQYF. The CDR3, as DNA: TGCGCCAGCCCTAACACAGTTCGCCTAGCCAAAAACACTCAGTACTTC.

The chain has TRBV27 and TRBJ1-5; tentative D call: TRBD1 (5 bases). Trimming stripped 2 bases from V and 2 bases from J, with 10 bases between. CDR3 size: 15 residues. The germline CDR1 and CDR2 sequences are MNHEY and SMNVEV (reference sequence). CDR3 amino acids: CASSLIGAGNQPQHF. The CDR3 DNA reads as TGTGCCAGCAGTTTAATAGGGGCGGGCAATCAGCCCCAGCATTTT.

Ten or more counts support this clonotype. The genes are TRBV7-9 and TRBJ2-3, with D possibly being TRBD2 (6 bases). V was cut by 5 bases and J by 2 bases, with 14 bases left in between. The germline CDR1 and CDR2 sequences are SEHNR and FQNEAQ (reference sequence). This CDR3 is built from 15 residues. This chain's CDR3 is CASSQIADYTDTQYF. The CDR3 bases are TGTGCCAGCAGCCAAATAGCGGATTACACAGATACGCAGTATTTT.

The count of this clonotype is one. At one of its ends the junction is not consistent with the germline gene, which may arise from a read error. This chain joins TRBV2 and TRBJ2-3, with D tentatively TRBD2 (5 bases). The CDR3 consists of 15 residues. Germline V lookup: CDR1 SNHLY, CDR2 FYNNEI. The CDR3: CASSETFSGSDAQYF. The CDR3 bases are TGTGCCAGCAGTGAGACGTTTTCGGGGTCAGATGCGCAGTATTTT.

As concerns this clonotype: An end of the junction does not agree with germline; a read error may underlie this. The V gene is TRBV6-2 or TRBV6-3, the J gene TRBJ2-2; perhaps TRBD2 as D (5 bases). The CDR3 spans 15 residues. CDR1 is MNHEY, CDR2 SVGEGT, per germline. The chain's CDR3 is CAGSYGVHLPGELFF. The CDR3 DNA reads TGTGCCGGCAGTTACGGGGTCCATTTGCCCGGGGAGCTGTTTTTT.

The chain recombines TRBV30 with TRBJ1-2; 9 nucleotides align to TRBD1. The CDR3 extends over 15 amino acids. The germline V gene encodes CDR1 GTSNPN and CDR2 SVGIG (reference sequence). The V segment lost 0 bases and the J segment 4 bases; nucleotides outside the gene matches: 6. The CDR3 sequence: CAWSVTLTGGYGYTF. CDR3 DNA: TGTGCCTGGAGTGTGACCTTGACAGGGGGCTATGGCTACACCTTC.

This clonotype has only a few counts. CDR3 amino acids: CASSWNGNTEAFF. For the CDR3, the DNA is TGTGCCAGCAGTTGGAATGGGAACACTGAAGCTTTCTTT. The chain has TRBV27 and TRBJ1-1; D call uncertain. This CDR3 region has 13 residues. V lost 4 bases to trimming and J lost 1 base, with 7 bases between them. Germline-derived CDR1 and CDR2 are MNHEY and SMNVEV (reference sequence).

With regard to this clonotype: A much larger clonotype is one base distant, so this may be a read error. This chain uses TRBV20-1 with TRBJ2-1, with TRBD2 identical over 8 bases. The V segment lost 6 bases and the J segment 6 bases; nucleotides outside the gene matches: 10. The V gene's germline CDR1 is DFQATT and CDR2 SNEGSKA (reference sequence). The CDR3 is made up of 14 amino acids. For the CDR3, the DNA is TGCAGTGCGGGAGGTATTAGCGGGATCAATGAGCAGTTCTTC. Translation: CSAGGISGINEQFF.

The chain combines TRBV2 with TRBJ2-1, with 9 bases that match TRBD2. This CDR3 has 18 residues. Germline V lookup: CDR1 SNHLY, CDR2 FYNNEI. V lost 3 bases and J lost 0; bases outside the gene matches: 9. In nucleotides, the CDR3 is TGTGCCAGCAGTGAGGGGTTAGCGGGAGCGGGCTCCTACAATGAGCAGTTCTTC. Translation gives CASSEGLAGAGSYNEQFF.

This clonotype showed up many times. CDR3 sequence reads: CASSVGAGVPEQYF. The CDR3 bases are TGTGCCAGCAGCGTAGGAGCGGGAGTCCCCGAGCAGTACTTC. The chain joins TRBV9 to TRBJ2-7; 8 positions agree with TRBD2. This CDR3 is built from 14 residues. Looked up from germline, CDR1 is SGDLS and CDR2 is YYNGEE. Germline trimming cut 0 bases from V and 6 bases from J; bases unmatched to any gene: 5.

This clonotype was counted only a few times. Sequence at one end of the junction differs from germline and may be a read error. This rearrangement joins TRBV7-6 to TRBJ2-3; D uncertain. Germline V gene sequence: CDR1 SGHVS, CDR2 FNYEAQ. The CDR3 extends over 16 amino acids. CDR3 protein: CAGSLVAAGYTDTQYF. CDR3 bases: TGTGCCGGCAGCTTAGTGGCTGCCGGGTACACAGATACGCAGTATTTT.

This clonotype has a count of ten or more. The rearrangement links TRBV19 to TRBJ1-5, with D perhaps matching TRBD1 (5 bases). The CDR3 is 12 amino acids. V was trimmed by 4 bases and J by 7 bases, leaving 8 bases between them. CDR1 is LNHDA and CDR2 is SQIVND in the germline V gene (reference sequence). The CDR3 bases are TGTGCCAGTAGTACCGGGGCACAGCCCCAGCATTTT. As protein: CASSTGAQPQHF.

This clonotype was observed many times. This chain joins TRBV7-6 and TRBJ2-2; D perhaps matches TRBD2 (6 bases). The V end lost 2 bases, the J end lost 0 bases, and 25 bases lay between the germline ends. CDR3 size: 21 residues. Germline CDR1 and CDR2: SGHVS and FNYEAQ. This chain's CDR3 is CASSLTFGRSDLDANTGELFF. In DNA, the CDR3 is TGTGCCAGCAGCTTAACGTTCGGGAGATCGGATCTCGACGCGAACACCGGGGAGCTGTTTTTT.

This clonotype was seen at least ten times. The V call is TRBV5-5, the J call TRBJ1-1; perhaps TRBD1 as D (6 bases). In germline, CDR1 is SGHKS, CDR2 YYEKEE (reference sequence). This CDR3 is built from 12 residues. The V end was cut by 0 bases, the J end by 11 bases, with 11 bases between. The CDR3 region is CASSLAGGLAFF. CDR3 sequence (DNA): TGTGCCAGCAGCTTGGCCGGGGGGCTGGCTTTCTTT.

This clonotype was found a few times. The chain has TRBV18 and TRBJ1-1; maybe TRBD1 (6 bases). The CDR3 is made up of 14 amino acids. The V gene lost 5 bases and the J gene lost 3 bases, with 13 bases spanning the gap. The germline gives CDR1 KGHSH, CDR2 LQKENI. In DNA form, the CDR3 reads TGTGCCAGCTCAATACAGGGCGGGGACACTGAAGCTTTCTTT. Translated: CASSIQGGDTEAFF.

The chain links TRBV6-5 to TRBJ2-1; D ambiguous. V lost 6 bases, J lost 2 bases, and 17 bases lay in between. CDR3 length equals 16 residues. The germline gives CDR1 MNHEY, CDR2 SVGAGI. The CDR3 loop reads CASRKEPTSTYNEQFF. The CDR3 bases are TGTGCCAGCAGGAAAGAACCCACCTCCACCTACAATGAGCAGTTCTTC.

Worth noting for this clonotype: With a much larger clone just one base away, this may be a read error. V gene TRBV28 combines with J gene TRBJ2-7; TRBD2 matches 10 bases. Looked up from germline, CDR1 is MDHEN and CDR2 is SYDVKM. The CDR3 runs 16 residues. The trim removed 11 bases at V and 7 bases at J, leaving 20 bases unmatched. In nucleotides, the CDR3 is TGTGCCGGCACCGATCATCGCCTAGCGGGAGTTGAAGAGCAGTACTTC. This sequence encodes CAGTDHRLAGVEEQYF.

This clonotype was seen just once. Germline is not matched at one junction end, which may reflect a read error. The V and J genes are TRBV28 and TRBJ1-1, with 9 bases aligning to TRBD1. This CDR3 is built from 15 residues. Germline-derived CDR1 and CDR2 are MDHEN and SYDVKM. Here the CDR3 reads CASSLLDRGGTEALF. DNA of the CDR3: TGTGCCAGCAGTTTGCTAGACAGGGGGGGAACTGAAGCTCTCTTT.